The 6 T cell receptor beta chains below come from one sample, sequenced in a study of human T cells and chemical hapten exposure. TCRdb passed the RACE reads through MiXCR, listing each CDR3 protein once. The data hold more than 80,000 distinct CDR3 sequences, with about 10% observed a single time. The time point denotes: patch test 3, about 24 weeks after DPC sensitization. Specified treatment: therapeutic diphenylcyclopropenone sensitization with weekly scalp DPC. The sequencing used whole blood, collected in connection with sensitization to the hapten diphenylcyclopropenone (DPC). Receptor source: a woman aged 45-60 years with alopecia areata. Some clones in this sample may be carry-over from other donors' samples.

Many counts were recorded for this clonotype. The CDR3 here is CASSQSGSYEQYF. The DNA for the CDR3 is TGTGCCAGCAGTCAAAGCGGCTCCTACGAGCAGTACTTC. The V and J genes are TRBV6-2 or TRBV6-3 and TRBJ2-7; D perhaps matches TRBD2 (5 bases). The CDR3 runs 13 residues. CDR1 is MNHEY, CDR2 SVGEGT, per germline. The V and J ends lost 5 bases and 0 bases respectively, with 8 bases between them.

This clonotype came up many times. The V call is TRBV7-9, the J call TRBJ2-1; D is unresolved. Trimming took 6 bases from V and 7 from J, leaving 7 bases between them. This CDR3 region has 11 residues. The germline CDR1 and CDR2 sequences are SEHNR and FQNEAQ (reference sequence). CDR3: CASSPKNEQFF. CDR3 bases: TGTGCCAGCAGTCCTAAGAATGAGCAGTTCTTC.

This clonotype was recorded a few times. This chain links TRBV12-3 or TRBV12-4 with TRBJ2-6, with D uncertain. Trimming stripped 2 bases from V and 2 bases from J, with 10 bases between. The length of the CDR3 is 16 residues. CDR3 bases: TGTGCCAGCAGTTTAAAAGGATTTCCTGGGGCCAACGTCCTGACTTTC. It specifies CASSLKGFPGANVLTF.

This clonotype was observed many times. The CDR3 nucleotides are TGCGGGGGAGGGGGACAGCAATCTGGAAACACCATATATTTT. It yields the protein CGGGGQQSGNTIYF. This rearrangement joins TRBV29-1 to TRBJ1-3, with 7 bases lining up with TRBD1. Germline V gives CDR1 SQVTM, CDR2 ANQGSEA. This CDR3 comprises 14 residues.

In regard to this clonotype: This may be a read error, as it is one base from a much larger clone. This chain uses TRBV2 with TRBJ2-7; D is perhaps TRBD2 (5 bases). Germline loops: CDR1 SNHLY, CDR2 FYNNEI. This CDR3 region has 14 residues. The CDR3 region is CASSEVGGSYEQNF. The CDR3 bases are TGTGCCAGCAGTGAAGTTGGAGGCTCCTACGAGCAGAACTTC.

This clonotype was seen at least ten times. V usage is TRBV7-8 and J usage is TRBJ2-3; TRBD2 matches at 11 bases. CDR1 is SGHVS, CDR2 FQNEAQ, per germline. This CDR3 comprises 16 residues. Trimming took 1 base from V and 7 from J; bases not matched to a gene: 7. This chain's CDR3 is CASSLDLAGGSNTQYF. The CDR3 nucleotides read TGTGCCAGCAGCTTAGATCTAGCGGGGGGATCAAATACGCAGTATTTT.